The source of this T cell receptor beta chain is a study of T cells in Graves' hyperthyroidism and ophthalmopathy. Points from the study as a whole: Clonotypes that were expanded in thyroid above 0.001 mostly appeared in blood too. Stable hyperthyroidism and ophthalmopathy were separated using 13 V-J signatures. Ophthalmopathy, which appeared later, was predicted by the model a median approximately 6.7 months before onset.

This clonotype was observed at least ten times. Its antigen is not known. The CDR3 is 16 amino acids. V lost 5 bases to trimming and J lost 2 bases; unmatched junction nucleotides: 8. Per germline, CDR1 SQVTM and CDR2 ANQGSEA. Amplified regions were TCR beta CDR3 sequences from RNA transcripts. In the first-round RT-PCR of the TCR CDR3, the HTBI primer set was used. TCRdb reanalysed the multiplex PCR reads using MiXCR and keeps one entry per CDR3 protein. Of a few hundred thousand distinct CDR3 sequences in the sample, around 45% are singletons; the top ten hold around 8%. The source is a woman between 18 and 30 years old with Graves' hyperthyroidism. The sequencing input was peripheral blood or thyroid tissue (not recorded which). The chain couples TRBV29-1 to TRBJ2-7; 14 nucleotides line up with TRBD2. For the CDR3, the DNA is TGCAGCGTTTATGGACTAGCGGGAGGCCTTCCCTACGAGCAGTACTTC. Its protein is CSVYGLAGGLPYEQYF.